The source of this T cell receptor beta chain is a study of T cell clonality in common variable immunodeficiency. Repertoires were generated with immunoSEQ multiplex PCR, while TCRdb's copy carries only in-frame clones and drops some. Singletons are absent from the sample, which has 35,000 to 50,000 clones. Study-level findings and limits: Compared with controls, CVID subjects had fewer shared TCRbeta clones. Common variable immunodeficiency TCR beta sequences reportedly had fewer deletions and N-nucleotide insertions.

This clone was seen at least ten times. Antigen specificity is unknown. From the germline J gene comes the end of the CDR3, since the read stops 3 residues before it. The V and J ends lost 3 bases and 9 bases respectively, with 8 bases between them. The length of the CDR3 is 12 residues. The receptor was derived from a person between 18 and 75 years old in good health. The sequenced material came from peripheral blood mononuclear cells. The gene calls are TRBV12-3 or TRBV12-4 and TRBJ2-2, with D perhaps matching TRBD2 (6 bases). Here the CDR3 reads CASSLEGWELFF. CDR3 DNA (partial): TGTGCCAGCAGTTTGGAGGGGTGGGAG.